This T cell receptor (beta chain) was profiled in a study of T cells in Graves' hyperthyroidism and ophthalmopathy. This CDR3 is 12 amino acids long. Germline CDR1 and CDR2: SGHAT and FQDESV (reference sequence). Overall study results and limits: Most clonotypes that expanded in the thyroid above 0.001 also showed up in blood.

PBMCs were derived from about 10 ml fresh peripheral blood. RNA transcripts provided the source from which TCR beta CDR3 regions were amplified. First-round RT-PCR with HTBI primers amplified the TCR CDR3 region. Via MiXCR, TCRdb re-called the multiplex PCR reads, giving one row per CDR3 protein. The table records nearly 600,000 distinct CDR3 sequences, approximately 15% of them present only once. This clonotype has more than one count but fewer than ten. Its antigen is currently unknown. Given a much more abundant clone one base away, this may be a read error. V gene TRBV11-1 combines with J gene TRBJ1-1, with D hard to call. The sequence was obtained from a woman aged 18-29 years with Graves' ophthalmopathy. Sequencing was done on a sample of blood. The CDR3 sequence is CASSLTYTGAFF. CDR3 coding DNA: TGTGCCAGCAGCTTAACGTACACTGGAGCTTTCTTT. Supplemented by reference TRBV11-1 and TRBJ1-1, the full variable domain reads EAEVAQSPRYKITEKSQAVAFWCDPISGHATLYWYRQILGQGPELLVQFQDESVVDDSQLPKDRFSAERLKGVDSTLKIQPAELGDSAMYLCASSLTYTGAFFGQGTRLTVV.